This TCR beta chain was recovered during a study of T-cell reconstitution after alpha-beta-depleted transplantation in children. Points from the study as a whole: The authors attributed T-cell counts and diversity one year after transplant mostly to newly produced T cells. After transplant, at about two months, alpha-beta T cells were reportedly derived from several hundred expanded graft clones. In some patients, recipient T cells and intrathymic progenitors surviving conditioning explained high day-60 diversity.

Germline values: CDR1 SGHTA, CDR2 FQGTGA. This CDR3 region has 16 residues. The V end was cut by 0 bases, the J end by 1 base, with 9 bases between. Worth noting for this clonotype: Its target is unknown.

This sample's TCRbeta library carried unique molecular identifier barcodes. TCRdb used MiXCR to reprocess the PCR reads, holding one entry per CDR3 protein. The sample consists of 700,000 to 950,000 distinct CDR3 sequences, about 16% of them appearing once. This sequence originates from a male patient younger than 18 who had a stem cell transplant for acute lymphoblastic leukemia, so the T cells may come from the graft donor. This chain connects TRBV7-3 to TRBJ2-2, with TRBD2 as a possible D gene (6 bases). Material: PBMCs, mostly from graft donor cells, obtained 360 days after TCRalphabeta/CD19-depleted stem cell transplant. The CDR3 loop is CASSLTGTLNTGELFF. The CDR3 DNA is TGTGCCAGCAGCTTAACGGGGACTTTGAACACCGGGGAGCTGTTTTTT. Looking up the rest from reference TRBV7-3 and TRBJ2-2 gives the full variable domain: GAGVSQTPSNKVTEKGKYVELRCDPISGHTALYWYRQSLGQGPEFLIYFQGTGAADDSGLPNDRFFAVRPEGSVSTLKIQRTERGDSAVYLCASSLTGTLNTGELFFGEGSRLTVL.